Each of the 24 T cell receptor beta chains below was sequenced from the same sample in a study of PD-1 blockade in classical Hodgkin lymphoma. Autologous stem cell transplantation was followed by relapse in every patient, and brentuximab vedotin exposure varied. The assay was immunoSEQ multiplex PCR, and TCRdb's table has in-frame clones only and misses some. The sample includes 25,000 to 35,000 clones, just over 70% of them seen just once. The sample was peripheral blood mononuclear cells (PBMCs), taken before the second cycle of nivolumab. Every receptor here comes from a human donor with classical Hodgkin lymphoma.

The chain recombines TRBV5-6 with TRBJ1-2, with D uncertain. Germline loops: CDR1 SGHDT, CDR2 YYEEEE. The CDR3 is made up of 13 amino acids. The V and J ends lost 0 bases and 1 base respectively, with 4 bases between them. CDR3 sequence (DNA): TGTGCCAGCAGCTTGGATAGTAACTATGGCTACACCTTC. This translates into CASSLDSNYGYTF.

This clone is categorized as medium-sized (0.01 to 0.1%). The rearrangement links TRBV5-4 to TRBJ2-7, with 7 bases fitting TRBD1. The germline gives CDR1 SGHNT, CDR2 YYREEE (reference sequence). Trimming removed 3 bases from V and 3 bases from J; junction bases left unmatched: 3. This CDR3 is built from 13 residues. The CDR3 loop is CASSWGQNYEQYF. The CDR3 nucleotides are TGTGCCAGCAGCTGGGGACAGAACTACGAGCAGTACTTC.

The rearrangement links TRBV5-4 to TRBJ1-1; D is unclear. Germline CDR1 and CDR2: SGHNT and YYREEE (reference sequence). V lost 0 bases and J 1 base, leaving 4 bases between the germline ends. CDR3 length: 13 residues. Here the CDR3 reads CASSLAENTEAFF. Here the CDR3 DNA reads TGTGCCAGCAGCTTGGCCGAGAACACTGAAGCTTTCTTT.

This chain joins TRBV7-9 and TRBJ2-7, with 8 bases lining up with TRBD1. CDR3 length: 16 residues. CDR1 is SEHNR, CDR2 FQNEAQ, per germline (reference sequence). With 4 bases clipped from V and 0 bases from J, the junction kept 8 bases outside the gene matches. The CDR3 loop reads CASSSLTGTGSYEQYF. DNA for the CDR3: TGTGCCAGCAGCTCCCTAACCGGGACAGGCTCCTACGAGCAGTACTTC.

This clone was picked up a small number of times. The chain is built from TRBV7-9 and TRBJ2-7; 7 bases align to TRBD2. Per germline, CDR1 SEHNR and CDR2 FQNEAQ (reference sequence). CDR3 length: 12 residues. V lost 3 bases, J lost 6 bases, and 2 bases stayed unmatched. For the CDR3, the DNA is TGTGCCAGCAGCTTCTCGGGGGGCGAGCAGTACTTC. Translated: CASSFSGGEQYF.

The genes are TRBV2 and TRBJ1-1; TRBD1 might be the D (6 bases). With 7 bases removed from V and 1 base from J, the gap between germline ends came to 10 bases. This CDR3 is built from 13 residues. Germline V lookup: CDR1 SNHLY, CDR2 FYNNEI. This CDR3 is CASTTDRNTEAFF. The DNA for the CDR3 is TGTGCCAGCACTACGGACAGGAACACTGAAGCTTTCTTT. Supplemented by reference TRBV2 and TRBJ1-1, the full variable domain reads EPEVTQTPSHQVTQMGQEVILRCVPISNHLYFYWYRQILGQKVEFLVSFYNNEISEKSEIFDDQFSVERPDGSNFTLKIRSTKLEDSAMYFCASTTDRNTEAFFGQGTRLTVV.

This clone was recorded a few times. The J gene is TRBJ2-1, the V gene TRBV5-1, with 11 bases that match TRBD2. The CDR3 spans 19 residues. V dropped 0 bases and J dropped 0; count of bases not matched to a gene: 8. The germline CDR1 and CDR2 sequences are SGHRS and YFSETQ. The CDR3 nucleotides read TGCGCCAGCAGCTTGGTAAGACTAGCGGGATTGGTCTCCTACAATGAGCAGTTCTTC. It specifies CASSLVRLAGLVSYNEQFF.

The chain joins TRBV7-2 to TRBJ1-2; maybe TRBD1 (5 bases). Germline loops: CDR1 SGHTA, CDR2 FQGNSA. The length of the CDR3 is 13 residues. V was shortened by 3 bases and J by 5 bases, with 10 bases between the two germline ends. The CDR3 region is CASSLAGKYGYTF. The CDR3 DNA is TGTGCCAGCAGCTTGGCAGGGAAGTATGGCTACACCTTC.

In nucleotides, the CDR3 is TGTGCCAGCAGCTTCCTAGCGGGGGCCAACACCGGGGAGCTGTTTTTT. Translated: CASSFLAGANTGELFF. The V gene is TRBV5-6, the J gene TRBJ2-2; 10 positions match TRBD2. The germline V gene has CDR1 SGHDT and CDR2 YYEEEE. J gave up 2 bases and V 2 bases, and 3 bases lay outside the gene matches. The CDR3 runs 16 residues.

This chain joins TRBV15 and TRBJ1-2, with D tentatively TRBD1 (6 bases). The germline gives CDR1 LNHNV, CDR2 YYDKDF (reference sequence). The V and J ends lost 1 base and 2 bases respectively, with 8 bases between them. CDR3 length equals 14 residues. CDR3 protein: CATSRVGQNYGYTF. The CDR3 coding sequence is TGTGCCACCAGCAGAGTAGGACAGAACTATGGCTACACCTTC.

The V gene is TRBV6-5, the J gene TRBJ1-2; possible D gene TRBD1, 6 bases. The ends were cut back, 7 bases at V and 8 bases at J, with 23 bases in the middle. This CDR3 region has 15 residues. Per germline, CDR1 MNHEY and CDR2 SVGAGI. CDR3 protein: CASTISGGGLGGYTF. The CDR3 DNA reads TGTGCCAGCACTATTAGCGGGGGGGGGCTCGGAGGCTACACCTTC.

The chain combines TRBV6-1 with TRBJ1-1; weak D call: TRBD1 (6 bases). This CDR3 is built from 14 residues. Between the trimmed V and J ends, which lost 0 bases and 7 bases, there was a span of 12 bases. Germline loops: CDR1 MNHNS, CDR2 SASEGT. The CDR3: CASSEAGGSGEAFF. CDR3 bases: TGTGCCAGCAGTGAAGCGGGGGGCTCGGGTGAAGCTTTCTTT.

The chain combines TRBV25-1 with TRBJ2-3; D gene ambiguous. Trimming pared 4 bases from V and 5 bases from J, leaving 16 bases between. The CDR3 contains 15 residues. Germline V lookup: CDR1 MGHDK, CDR2 SYGVNS. CDR3 nucleotide sequence: TGTGCCAGCAGTGGCGGCGGCATGGTCCTAGATACGCAGTATTTT. Translated: CASSGGGMVLDTQYF. The whole variable domain, remainder taken from reference TRBV25-1 and TRBJ2-3, is EADIYQTPRYLVIGTGKKITLECSQTMGHDKMYWYQQDPGMELHLIHYSYGVNSTEKGDLSSESTVSRIRTEHFPLTLESARPSHTSQYLCASSGGGMVLDTQYFGPGTRLTVL.

The chain is built from TRBV7-2 and TRBJ2-7, with TRBD2 matching 9 bases. There are 14 residues in the CDR3. With 0 bases clipped from V and 5 bases from J, the junction kept 2 bases outside the gene matches. Germline V gene data show CDR1 as SGHTA and CDR2 as FQGNSA. The CDR3 spells CASSLAASGNEQYF. The CDR3 nucleotides read TGTGCCAGCAGCTTAGCAGCTAGCGGGAACGAGCAGTACTTC.

This clone is judged medium-sized (0.01 to 0.1%). The gene calls are TRBV27 and TRBJ2-3, with TRBD2 identical over 7 bases. Per the germline V gene, CDR1 is MNHEY and CDR2 is SMNVEV (reference sequence). The length of the CDR3 is 13 residues. Trimming removed 9 bases from V and 0 bases from J; junction bases left unmatched: 3. In DNA form, the CDR3 reads TGTGCCAGTTTTAGCGGGAGCACAGATACGCAGTATTTT. This gives the protein CASFSGSTDTQYF.

Note on this clone: Other DNA sequences in this specimen translate into the identical CDR3. The chain links TRBV6-1 to TRBJ1-2, with a weak D call TRBD1 (6 bases). The length of the CDR3 is 14 residues. Trimming took 1 base from V and 5 from J, leaving 11 bases between them. Germline CDR1 reads MNHNS; CDR2 reads SASEGT. The CDR3, as DNA: TGTGCCAGCAGTGAAGAGGGGCAGGGGTATGGCTACACCTTC. It codes for CASSEEGQGYGYTF.

This rearrangement joins TRBV7-2 to TRBJ1-1; D not certain. Germline V lookup: CDR1 SGHTA, CDR2 FQGNSA. The CDR3 sequence is 13 residues long. V was clipped by 5 bases and J by 1 base, with 8 bases between them. CDR3 sequence reads: CASSLQGNTEAFF. The CDR3 bases are TGTGCCAGCAGCCTCCAAGGGAACACTGAAGCTTTCTTT.

The chain has TRBV5-1 and TRBJ2-6; 8 nucleotides line up with TRBD1. J lost 0 bases, V lost 4 bases, and 6 bases had no gene match. Germline assignment: CDR1 SGHRS and CDR2 YFSETQ. The CDR3 has 17 amino acids. CDR3 DNA sequence: TGCGCCAGCAGCCTAGGGACAGGTCTCTCTGGGGCCAACGTCCTGACTTTC. Translation: CASSLGTGLSGANVLTF.

In this sample, this clone turned up a few times. The genes are TRBV28 and TRBJ1-6; D gene unclear. The CDR3 consists of 12 residues. V dropped 6 bases and J dropped 6 bases, with 6 bases sitting between them. Germline V gene lookup returns CDR1 MDHEN and CDR2 SYDVKM. CDR3 region: CASRVINSPLHF. DNA of the CDR3: TGTGCCAGCAGGGTTATTAATTCACCCCTCCACTTT.

The chain employs TRBV27 and TRBJ2-1, with unresolved D. CDR3 length: 13 amino acids. V gave up 3 bases and J gave up 4 bases, with 7 bases separating them. CDR1 and CDR2 from the germline V gene are MNHEY and SMNVEV (reference sequence). For the CDR3, the DNA is TGTGCCAGCAGTTTCCGGATTTACAATGAGCAGTTCTTC. It codes for CASSFRIYNEQFF.

This clone is labeled as medium-sized. V is TRBV7-2 and J is TRBJ2-7; 9 nucleotides align to TRBD2. V was clipped by 4 bases and J by 0 bases; unmatched bases: 4. CDR3 size: 15 residues. CDR1 and CDR2 (germline): SGHTA, FQGNSA. In nucleotides, the CDR3 is TGTGCCAGCAGCTGGGCGGGGGGGAGCTCCTACGAGCAGTACTTC. Its translation: CASSWAGGSSYEQYF.

The V call is TRBV27, the J call TRBJ1-2, with D possibly matching TRBD1 (6 bases). Germline CDR1 is MNHEY and CDR2 is SMNVEV (reference sequence). This CDR3 contains 14 residues. V lost 5 bases and J lost 2, with 12 bases in between. The CDR3 DNA reads as TGTGCCAGCAGTCCCGGGGGCTCGAACTATGGCTACACCTTC. Protein product: CASSPGGSNYGYTF.

The V gene is TRBV2, the J gene TRBJ2-7, with D possibly TRBD2 on 5 matching bases. Germline V lookup: CDR1 SNHLY, CDR2 FYNNEI. The ends were cut back, 4 bases at V and 5 bases at J, with 9 bases in the middle. This CDR3 comprises 12 residues. The CDR3 sequence is CASSVGKHEQYF. CDR3 DNA: TGTGCCAGCAGTGTCGGGAAGCACGAGCAGTACTTC.

This clone was counted only a few times. The gene calls are TRBV7-2 and TRBJ1-5; D not resolved. The CDR3 loop spans 14 amino acids. Per germline, CDR1 SGHTA and CDR2 FQGNSA. Between the trimmed V and J ends, which lost 1 base and 5 bases, there was a span of 9 bases. The CDR3 loop reads CASSLDRSYQPQHF. The CDR3 coding sequence is TGTGCCAGCAGCTTAGACAGATCGTATCAGCCCCAGCATTTT.